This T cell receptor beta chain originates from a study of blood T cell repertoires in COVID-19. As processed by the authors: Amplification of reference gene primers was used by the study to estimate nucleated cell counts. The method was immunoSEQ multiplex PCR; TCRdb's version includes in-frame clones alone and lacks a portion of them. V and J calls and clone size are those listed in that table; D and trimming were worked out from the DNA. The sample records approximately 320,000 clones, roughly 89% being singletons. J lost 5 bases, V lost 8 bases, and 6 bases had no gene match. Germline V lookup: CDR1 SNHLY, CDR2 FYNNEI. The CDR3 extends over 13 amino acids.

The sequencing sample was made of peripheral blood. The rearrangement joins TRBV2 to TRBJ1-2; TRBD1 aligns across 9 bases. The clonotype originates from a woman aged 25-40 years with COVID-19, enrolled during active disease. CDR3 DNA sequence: TGTGCCAGCGGCAGGGGGACAGGGTATGGCTACACCTTC. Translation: CASGRGTGYGYTF. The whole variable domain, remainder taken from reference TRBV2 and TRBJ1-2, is EPEVTQTPSHQVTQMGQEVILRCVPISNHLYFYWYRQILGQKVEFLVSFYNNEISEKSEIFDDQFSVERPDGSNFTLKIRSTKLEDSAMYFCASGRGTGYGYTFGSGTRLTVV.